What follows are 10 T cell receptor beta chains derived from one specimen sequenced in a study of blood T cell repertoires in COVID-19. Data came from immunoSEQ multiplex PCR; TCRdb stores just in-frame clones and leaves some out. The table shows 200,000 to 250,000 clones, with 83% occurring only once. The sequencing input was peripheral blood. The receptors derive from a woman aged 25 to 45 with COVID-19, enrolled during active disease.

The chain joins TRBV6-4 to TRBJ2-2; 9 bases line up with TRBD1. CDR1 is MRHNA, CDR2 SNTAGT, per germline. The CDR3 is 15 amino acids. The ends lost 3 bases at V and 3 bases at J; junction bases unmatched: 2. In DNA form, the CDR3 reads TGTGCCAGCAGTGAGCGGACAGGGGACACCGGGGAGCTGTTTTTT. Amino acids: CASSERTGDTGELFF.

The V gene is TRBV6-5, the J gene TRBJ2-7; 9 positions match TRBD1. After removal of 8 bases from V and 4 bases from J, the junction contained 9 bases not matched to a gene. The CDR3 totals 14 residues. Germline loops: CDR1 MNHEY, CDR2 SVGAGI. CDR3 in DNA: TGTGCCAGCTCACAGGGGGCAGGTATATACGAGCAGTACTTC. It translates to CASSQGAGIYEQYF.

The V and J genes are TRBV5-1 and TRBJ2-6; D gene uncertain. Germline CDR1 SGHRS, CDR2 YFSETQ. The length of the CDR3 is 16 residues. Trimming pared 4 bases from V and 0 bases from J, leaving 11 bases between. CDR3 nucleotides: TGCGCCAGCAGCCTAGACGGAAACTCTGGGGCCAACGTCCTGACTTTC. Its protein product is CASSLDGNSGANVLTF.

The J gene is TRBJ1-1, the V gene TRBV30; D call uncertain. With 4 bases removed from V and 4 bases from J, the gap between germline ends came to 13 bases. CDR1 GTSNPN and CDR2 SVGIG come from the germline V gene (reference sequence). The CDR3 consists of 13 residues. This chain's CDR3 is CAWTRREGTEAFF. As DNA, the CDR3 is TGTGCCTGGACCAGAAGGGAGGGCACTGAAGCTTTCTTT.

This chain links TRBV6-5 with TRBJ2-7; 8 nucleotides align to TRBD1. The germline gives CDR1 MNHEY, CDR2 SVGAGI. V was pared by 9 bases and J by 2 bases, with 9 bases of the junction left unmatched. This CDR3 contains 14 residues. This CDR3 is CASQGAQGAYEQYF. The CDR3 DNA is TGTGCCAGTCAGGGTGCACAGGGGGCCTACGAGCAGTACTTC.

This clone showed up many times. V gene TRBV6-5 combines with J gene TRBJ2-7, with D tentatively TRBD2 (7 bases). The V end lost 6 bases, the J end lost 6 bases, and 9 bases lay between the germline ends. The germline CDR1 and CDR2 sequences are MNHEY and SVGAGI. This CDR3 comprises 11 residues. The CDR3 loop reads CASRRGPEQYF. The CDR3 DNA reads as TGTGCCAGCAGGCGGGGGCCCGAGCAGTACTTC.

This chain joins TRBV6-5 and TRBJ1-2; the D is unclear. CDR1 is MNHEY, CDR2 SVGAGI, per germline. Trimming pared 6 bases from V and 8 bases from J, leaving 13 bases between. The CDR3 is 12 amino acids. The CDR3 region is CASRTLLGGYTF. The CDR3, as DNA: TGTGCCAGCAGAACGCTTTTGGGCGGCTACACCTTC.

The CDR3 loop is CASSHRAGDNEQFF. Here the CDR3 DNA reads TGCGCCAGCAGCCATCGCGCCGGAGACAATGAGCAGTTCTTC. This chain joins TRBV4-1 and TRBJ2-1; D remains unclear. This CDR3 is 14 amino acids long. Between the trimmed V and J ends, which lost 3 bases and 5 bases, there was a span of 11 bases. CDR1 is MGHRA and CDR2 is YSYEKL in the germline V gene.

This clone was recorded once. J is TRBJ2-3 and V is TRBV12-5; 10 bases line up with TRBD1. The ends lost 1 base at V and 3 bases at J; junction bases unmatched: 4. This CDR3 has 16 amino acids. CDR1 is LGHNT and CDR2 is FRNRAP in the germline V gene. DNA for the CDR3: TGTGCTAGTGGTTTGGAAGACAGGGGGCAAACAGATACGCAGTATTTT. It translates to CASGLEDRGQTDTQYF.

The chain links TRBV4-3 to TRBJ1-2; D gene ambiguous. V shed 0 bases and J shed 4 bases, with 15 bases lying between them. The CDR3 consists of 16 residues. The germline V gene encodes CDR1 LGHNA and CDR2 YSLEER. The CDR3 DNA follows: TGCGCCAGCAGCCAAGATCGGGCGGGCTGGGCCTATGGCTACACCTTC. This codes for CASSQDRAGWAYGYTF.